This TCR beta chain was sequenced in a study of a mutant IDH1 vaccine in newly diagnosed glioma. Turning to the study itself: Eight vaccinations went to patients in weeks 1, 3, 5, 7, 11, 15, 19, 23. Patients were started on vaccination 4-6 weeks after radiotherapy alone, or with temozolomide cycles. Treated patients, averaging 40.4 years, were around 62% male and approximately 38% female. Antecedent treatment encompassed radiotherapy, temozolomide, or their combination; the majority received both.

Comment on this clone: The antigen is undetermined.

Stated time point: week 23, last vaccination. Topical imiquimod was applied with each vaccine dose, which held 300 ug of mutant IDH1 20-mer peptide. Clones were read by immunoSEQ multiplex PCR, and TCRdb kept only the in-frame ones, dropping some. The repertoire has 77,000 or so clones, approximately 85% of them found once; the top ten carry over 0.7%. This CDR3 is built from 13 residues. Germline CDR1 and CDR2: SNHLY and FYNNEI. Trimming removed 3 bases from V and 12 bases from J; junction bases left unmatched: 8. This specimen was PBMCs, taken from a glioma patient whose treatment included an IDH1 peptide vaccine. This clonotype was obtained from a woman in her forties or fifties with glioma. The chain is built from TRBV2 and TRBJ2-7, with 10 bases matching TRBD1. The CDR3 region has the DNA TGTGCCAGCAGTGAGGGGGACAGGGGTCCTAGGTACTTC. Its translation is CASSEGDRGPRYF.